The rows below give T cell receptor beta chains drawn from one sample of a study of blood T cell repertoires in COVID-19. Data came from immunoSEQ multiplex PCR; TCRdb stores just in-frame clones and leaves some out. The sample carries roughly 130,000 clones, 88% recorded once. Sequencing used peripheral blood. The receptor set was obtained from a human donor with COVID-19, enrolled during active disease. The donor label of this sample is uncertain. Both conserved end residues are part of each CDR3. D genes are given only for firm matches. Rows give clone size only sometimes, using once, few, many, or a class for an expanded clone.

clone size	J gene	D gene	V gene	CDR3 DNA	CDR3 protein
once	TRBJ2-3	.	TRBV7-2	TGTGCCAGCAGCTTAGTCGCGACAGCCTTCACAGATACGCAGTATTTT	CASSLVATAFTDTQYF
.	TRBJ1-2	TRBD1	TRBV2	TGTGCCAGCAGTGTACAGGGGCAAGGCTACACCTTC	CASSVQGQGYTF
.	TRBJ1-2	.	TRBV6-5	TGTGCCAGCAGTAGGAGCGGAGAAGCTAACTATGGCTACACCTTC	CASSRSGEANYGYTF
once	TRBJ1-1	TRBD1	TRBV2	TGTGCCAGCAGTGAAGCGCCTACAGGGGAAGGTGAAGCTTTCTTT	CASSEAPTGEGEAFF
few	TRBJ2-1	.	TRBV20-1	TGCAGTCCCCAGGGCGATGAGCAGTTCTTC	CSPQGDEQFF
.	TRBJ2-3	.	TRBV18	TGTGCCAGCTCAAGGACAGACACAACAGATACGCAGTATTTT	CASSRTDTTDTQYF
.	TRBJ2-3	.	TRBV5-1	TGCGCCAGCAGCTTGGAAAGACTTGCAGATACGCAGTATTTT	CASSLERLADTQYF
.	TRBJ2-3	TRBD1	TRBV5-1	TGCGCCAAGGACAGGGCTAGCACAGATACGCAGTATTTT	CAKDRASTDTQYF
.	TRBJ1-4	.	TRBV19	TGTGCCAGTAGTCCACGACAGGTCCCTGGTGAAAAACTGTTTTTT	CASSPRQVPGEKLFF
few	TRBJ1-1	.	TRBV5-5	TGTGCCAGCAGCTCCGACAGGTGGTGGAACACTGAAGCTTTCTTT	CASSSDRWWNTEAFF
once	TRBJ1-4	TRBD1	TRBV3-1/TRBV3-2	TGTGCCAGCAGCCAAGTAACCGGGACAGACACGTTTTTT	CASSQVTGTDTFF
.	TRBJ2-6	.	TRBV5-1	TGCGCCAGCAGCTTGGCCGCGGGGTCTGGGGCCAACGTCCTGACTTTC	CASSLAAGSGANVLTF
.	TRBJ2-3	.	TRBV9	TGTGCCAGCAGCGCCACAGGGTCACCAGGAGATACGCAGTATTTT	CASSATGSPGDTQYF
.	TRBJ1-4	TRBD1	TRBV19	TGTGCCAGTAGCTCAGGGACAGGACCTAATGAAAAACTGTTTTTT	CASSSGTGPNEKLFF
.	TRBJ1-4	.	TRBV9	TGTGCCAGCAGCCTCGAGGCGGCCTCTAATGAAAAACTGTTTTTT	CASSLEAASNEKLFF
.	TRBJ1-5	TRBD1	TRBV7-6	TGTGCCAGCAGCTCGGGACAGGATAGCAATCAGCCCCAGCATTTT	CASSSGQDSNQPQHF
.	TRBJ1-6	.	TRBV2	TGTGCCAGCAGTAAGGACAAGACCAGAGGAAGCTCCTATAATTCACCCCTCCACTTT	CASSKDKTRGSSYNSPLHF
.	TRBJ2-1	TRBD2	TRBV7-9	TGTGCCAGCAGCTTACAGCGGGGGGCCCACTACAATGAGCAGTTCTTC	CASSLQRGAHYNEQFF
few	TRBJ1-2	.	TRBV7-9	TGTGCCAGCAGCTTAGCGGCGGGGGCAGGCTATGGCTACACCTTC	CASSLAAGAGYGYTF
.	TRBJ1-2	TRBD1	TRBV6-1	TGTGCCAGCAGTGAAGTAGGGGACAGCCTCGCCTTC	CASSEVGDSLAF
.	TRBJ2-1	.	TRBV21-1	TGTGCCAGCAGCAAATGCCTCCCTTCTAGCGGGATAAAGAGCAATGAGCAGTTCTTC	CASSKCLPSSGIKSNEQFF
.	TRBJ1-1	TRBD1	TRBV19	TGTGCCAGTAGTCCACAACAGGGGGCCCTGGGAGCTTTCTTT	CASSPQQGALGAFF
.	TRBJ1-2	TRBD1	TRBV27	TGTGCCAGCAGCCCCAGGACAGGTACCCACTATGGCTACACCTTC	CASSPRTGTHYGYTF
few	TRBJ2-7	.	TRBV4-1	TGCGCCAGCAGCCAAGATTTAGTAACCTACGAGCAGTACTTC	CASSQDLVTYEQYF
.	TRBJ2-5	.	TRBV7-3	TGTGCCAGCAGCTTAACGGGGGGTTGGGAGACCCAGTACTTC	CASSLTGGWETQYF
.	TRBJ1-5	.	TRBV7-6	TGTGCCAGCAGCTTAGGGGGAGATCAGCCCCAGCATTTT	CASSLGGDQPQHF
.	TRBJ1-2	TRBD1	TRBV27	TGTGCCAGCAGTTCGGTCACAGGGGGCTTAGATTATGGCTACACCTTC	CASSSVTGGLDYGYTF
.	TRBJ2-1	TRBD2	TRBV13	TGTGCCAGCAGCATCGGACTAGCGGGGGGGCCCCCCTACAATGAGCAGTTCTTC	CASSIGLAGGPPYNEQFF
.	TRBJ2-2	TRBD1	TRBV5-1	TGCGCCAGCAGTTCAAAGACAGGGGGTAACACCGGGGAGCTGTTTTTT	CASSSKTGGNTGELFF
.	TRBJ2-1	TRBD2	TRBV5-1	TGCGCCAGCAGCGTTTTAGCGGGGGACTCTTACAATGAGCAGTTCTTC	CASSVLAGDSYNEQFF
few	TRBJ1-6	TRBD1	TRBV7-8	TGTGCCAGCAGCGCAACTTTGACAGGGGATTCACCCCTCCACTTT	CASSATLTGDSPLHF
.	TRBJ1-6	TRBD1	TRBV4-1	TGCGCCAGCAGCCCCCGACAGGGATCGAATTCACCCCTCCACTTT	CASSPRQGSNSPLHF
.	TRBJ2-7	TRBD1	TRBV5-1	TGCGCCAGCAGCTTGGGGACAGGTGATTACTACGAGCAGTACTTC	CASSLGTGDYYEQYF
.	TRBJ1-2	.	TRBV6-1	TGTGCCAGCAGTGAGGGCGGGTTAGCTAACTATGGCTACACCTTC	CASSEGGLANYGYTF
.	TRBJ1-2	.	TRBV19	TGTGCCAGTAGTATAGGTCGGATGGAGGGAGGCTACACCTTC	CASSIGRMEGGYTF
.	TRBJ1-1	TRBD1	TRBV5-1	TGCGCCAGCAGCTTGGAGATTAAGGGACAGGGGCGAGCAACTGAAGCTTTCTTT	CASSLEIKGQGRATEAFF
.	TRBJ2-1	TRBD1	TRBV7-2	TGTGCCAGCAGCTTAGTAACAGGGGCCTACAATGAGCAGTTCTTC	CASSLVTGAYNEQFF
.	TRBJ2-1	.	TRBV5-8	TGTGCCAGCAGCTTGGATCTCGGGGGTAGCTCCTACAATGAGCAGTTCTTC	CASSLDLGGSSYNEQFF
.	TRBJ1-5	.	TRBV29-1	TGCAGCGTTCGACAGGCCCCATATCAGCCCCAGCATTTT	CSVRQAPYQPQHF
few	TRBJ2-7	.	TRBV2	TGTGCCAGCAGAGTGAGCTCCTACGAGCAGTACTTC	CASRVSSYEQYF
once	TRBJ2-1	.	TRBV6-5	TGTGCCAGCAGTTGGGCGCAGACCTACAATGAGCAGTTCTTC	CASSWAQTYNEQFF
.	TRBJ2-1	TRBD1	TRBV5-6	TGTGCCAGCAGCGTGACAGGGATCTCCTACAATGAGCAGTTCTTC	CASSVTGISYNEQFF
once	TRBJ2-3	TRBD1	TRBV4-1	TGCGCCAGCAGCCGATCCGGGACAGCCCGCACAGATACGCAGTATTTT	CASSRSGTARTDTQYF
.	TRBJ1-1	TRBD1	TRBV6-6	TGTGCCAGCAGCTCCGGGACAGTTGAAGCTTTCTTT	CASSSGTVEAFF
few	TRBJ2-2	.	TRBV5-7	TGTGCCAGCAGACGTGCCGGCGCCTGGCGGGGCACCGGGGAGCTGTTTTTT	CASRRAGAWRGTGELFF